This T cell receptor (beta chain) stems from a study of graft-versus-host responses after intestinal transplantation. Study details: Tacrolimus and steroids were given for about three years to all recipients after anti-thymocyte globulin induction.

Broader study findings: Recipient-marrow GvH clones were detected, some having first appeared in ileum or blood.

The protocol was immunoSEQ multiplex PCR, while the TCRdb copy is restricted to in-frame clones and leaves out a portion. The sample carries about 39,000 clones, 85% to 90% recorded once. A word on this clone: No antigen is known for it. At one of its ends the junction is not consistent with the germline gene, which may arise from a read error.

The CDR3 contains 13 residues. Germline V CDR1 and CDR2: SGHAT, FQNNGV. The sequenced sample was PBMCs, obtained around 280 days after transplant. V is TRBV11-2 and J is TRBJ1-2; perhaps TRBD1 as D (5 bases). The TCR was taken from a human patient who received an intestinal transplant, so some T cells may come from the graft donor. CDR3 sequence reads: CASSAIGTPVLLF. For the CDR3, the DNA is TGTGCCAGCAGCGCTATAGGGACCCCCGTCCTCCTCTTC.